This is a list of T cell receptor beta chains from one sample in a study of cytomegalovirus exposure and HLA in healthy donors. Produced via immunoSEQ multiplex PCR; TCRdb's table is partial and in-frame only. There are about 36,000 clones in the sample; 55% to 75% occur only once, and over 6% lies in the top ten. The sequencing sample was made of PBMCs. The source is a man aged 25 to 40 in good health and CMV-seronegative. The CDR3 runs from the conserved cysteine through the conserved F or W. D genes are given only for firm matches. Part of the rows lack a size; the others show once, few, many or a class for expanded clones.

j_gene,d_gene,abundance,v_gene,CDR3nt,CDR3aa
TRBJ2-3,-,once,TRBV21-1,TGTGCCAGCTATGAGACAGGGGGTACAGATACGCAGTATTTT,CASYETGGTDTQYF
TRBJ1-5,-,once,TRBV28,TGTGCCGGATGTGGGCAGCACAGCAATCAGCCCCAGCATTTT,CAGCGQHSNQPQHF
TRBJ1-1,-,-,TRBV5-1,TGCGCCAGCAGCCCGACGGGGATGAACACTGAAGCTTTCTTT,CASSPTGMNTEAFF
TRBJ2-5,TRBD2,-,TRBV28,TGTGCCAGCAGTCCGGGGGGGGCCGGTCGAGAGACCCAGTACTTC,CASSPGGAGRETQYF
TRBJ1-2,TRBD1,-,TRBV9,TGTGCCAGCAGCGTAGTCCCTGACAGGGTGGGAGGCTACACCTTC,CASSVVPDRVGGYTF
TRBJ1-5,-,-,TRBV28,TGTGCCAGCAGTTCCCCCGGGGGGGAAGATCAGCCCCAGCATTTT,CASSSPGGEDQPQHF
TRBJ1-1,TRBD1,-,TRBV18,TGTGCCAGCTCTCGACAGGGGTTGGGCACTGAAGCTTTCTTT,CASSRQGLGTEAFF
TRBJ1-1,TRBD1,-,TRBV4-3,TGCGCCAGCAGCCAGGAATTTGGACAGGCGGGGAACACTGAAGCTTTCTTT,CASSQEFGQAGNTEAFF
TRBJ2-5,TRBD2,-,TRBV5-1,TGCGCCAGCAGCTCTGGCACTCAACGCCGCGGGGGGGGGACCCAGTACTTC,CASSSGTQRRGGGTQYF
TRBJ2-7,TRBD2,-,TRBV6-5,TGTGCCAGCCGATGGACTAGCGGGAGATACGAGCAGTACTTC,CASRWTSGRYEQYF
TRBJ1-3,-,-,TRBV4-1,TGCGCCAGCAGCCAAGGGGGAGGATTGGCAAGAAACACCATATATTTT,CASSQGGGLARNTIYF
TRBJ2-7,-,once,TRBV18,TGTGCCAGCTCACTAACCGGGACTTACTCCTACGAGCAGTACTTC,CASSLTGTYSYEQYF
TRBJ1-3,-,-,TRBV6-1,TGTGCCAGCAAGGGGGACTCTGGAAACACCATATATTTT,CASKGDSGNTIYF
TRBJ2-1,TRBD1,-,TRBV5-1,TGCGCCAGCAGCCCGGGACAGGGTCAGAATGAGCAGTTCTTC,CASSPGQGQNEQFF
TRBJ1-1,-,-,TRBV5-4,TGTGCCAGCAGCGAACCAGGGGTGGGGTCGCTCACTGAAGCTTTCTTT,CASSEPGVGSLTEAFF
TRBJ2-1,TRBD1,few,TRBV7-2,TGTGCCAGCAGCTTACTTGGGACAGGGGTGGATGAGCAGTTCTTC,CASSLLGTGVDEQFF
TRBJ2-1,TRBD2,few,TRBV7-2,TGTGCCAGCAGCTTAGCGCGTCTAGCGGGAGGGCACAATGAGCAGTTCTTC,CASSLARLAGGHNEQFF
TRBJ1-5,-,medium-sized,TRBV19,TGTGCCAGTAGTATAGAGGAGGGATCGTGGCAGCCCCAGCATTTT,CASSIEEGSWQPQHF
TRBJ2-2,-,few,TRBV6-9,TGTGCCAGCAGTTATTCGGGCAGGGTGAACGCCGGGGAGCTGTTTTTT,CASSYSGRVNAGELFF
TRBJ2-7,-,once,TRBV27,TGTGCCAGCAGTTCCCGGGGAGAGGGCTACGAGCAGTACTTC,CASSSRGEGYEQYF
TRBJ2-7,-,medium-sized,TRBV11-2,TGTGCCAGCAGCCGGCCTCCACGGACAAGCTCCTACGAGCAGTACTTC,CASSRPPRTSSYEQYF
TRBJ2-7,TRBD2,-,TRBV5-4,TGTGCCAGCAGCCCCGGGCCGACTAGCGGGAGTACGTACGAGCAGTACTTC,CASSPGPTSGSTYEQYF
TRBJ2-5,-,-,TRBV28,TGTGCAAGCGGCAGGGTGGGAGAGACCCAGTACTTC,CASGRVGETQYF
TRBJ2-1,TRBD2,-,TRBV25-1,TGTGCCAGCAGTGACAGCGGGAGAGGTAATGAGCAGTTCTTC,CASSDSGRGNEQFF
TRBJ1-4,TRBD1,-,TRBV29-1,TGCAGCGTTTACTACAGGGGAGCCCCTAATGAAAAACTGTTTTTT,CSVYYRGAPNEKLFF
TRBJ2-7,TRBD1,-,TRBV10-1,TGCGCCAGCAGTGAGTCATTGCGACAGGGTAAATTCTCCTACGAGCAGTACTTC,CASSESLRQGKFSYEQYF
TRBJ2-7,TRBD2,few,TRBV7-6,TGTGCCAGCAGCCCCACTAGCGGGAGATCCGAGCAGTACTTC,CASSPTSGRSEQYF
TRBJ1-1,-,-,TRBV9,TGTGCCAGCAGCGTAGTCGGACAAAGGAACACTGAAGCTTTCTTT,CASSVVGQRNTEAFF
TRBJ2-2,-,-,TRBV20-1,TGCAGTGCTACAGGCGCCGGGGAGCTGTTTTTT,CSATGAGELFF
TRBJ2-7,TRBD2,few,TRBV6-5,TGTGCCAGCAGCACTAGCGGCACCTCCCGGCAGTACTTC,CASSTSGTSRQYF
TRBJ1-1,-,once,TRBV4-2,TGTGCCAGCAGCCCCTCGACAGGCAAGAACACTGAAGCTTTCTTT,CASSPSTGKNTEAFF
TRBJ2-5,TRBD2,few,TRBV7-2,TGTGCCAGCAACGTACTAGCGGGGGAAGAGACCCAGTACTTC,CASNVLAGEETQYF
TRBJ1-4,-,-,TRBV11-2,TGTGCCAGCAGCTCCACCAAAACTAAGGAAAAACTGTTTTTT,CASSSTKTKEKLFF
TRBJ1-1,-,-,TRBV27,TGTGCCAGCAGGCCGGACAGCCCATCTGAAGCTTTCTTT,CASRPDSPSEAFF
TRBJ2-3,TRBD2,-,TRBV6-1,TGTGCCAGCAGTCCGGGACTAGGGCCAGATACGCAGTATTTT,CASSPGLGPDTQYF